The text below deals with one T cell receptor (beta chain). This specimen comes from a study of cytotoxic CD8 clonotypes in ibrutinib-treated CLL. Germline lookup yields CDR1 SEHNR and CDR2 FQNEAQ (reference sequence). This CDR3 comprises 13 residues. V was clipped by 7 bases and J by 3 bases, with 12 bases between them. The data were produced by immunoSEQ multiplex PCR, yet TCRdb's version contains in-frame clones alone and is incomplete. The sample yields 40,000 to 55,000 clones, less than 85% seen once. The TCR originated in a human donor with chronic lymphocytic leukemia. The specimen comprised PBMCs, sampled after 24 months of ibrutinib treatment. The chain recombines TRBV7-9 with TRBJ1-1; D might be TRBD1 (6 bases). CDR3 protein: CASNAGVYTEAFF. The CDR3 nucleotides read TGTGCCAGCAACGCAGGGGTATACACTGAAGCTTTCTTT.